Sequencing of this T cell receptor (beta chain) was carried out in a study of blood T cell repertoires in COVID-19. In germline, CDR1 is MNHEY, CDR2 SMNVEV (reference sequence). This CDR3 spans 19 amino acids. V lost 5 bases to trimming and J lost 7 bases; unmatched junction nucleotides: 16. Assay used: immunoSEQ multiplex PCR; TCRdb lists only in-frame clones, some missing. The sample records 150,000 to 200,000 clones, over 75% being singletons. Sequenced: peripheral blood. The clonotype comes from a man aged 35-49 years with active or convalescent COVID-19. The chain is built from TRBV27 and TRBJ2-1, with 14 bases lining up with TRBD2. Here the CDR3 DNA reads TGTGCCAGCAGTCCAGCCGGGACTAGCGGGGGCATGAGTTGGAATGAGCAGTTCTTC. Its protein is CASSPAGTSGGMSWNEQFF.